The clone carrying this TCR beta chain occurred a few times. Antigen unknown. The CDR3 has 15 amino acids. This record comes from a study of OX40 agonist ivuxolimab in advanced cancers. Study-wide points: CD8+ T cells (on average) carried more expanded clones than CD4+ T cells. Some patients without response likewise showed low normalized clonal expansion.

Libraries were prepared by immunoSEQ multiplex PCR; TCRdb keeps only in-frame clonotypes and omits some of them. This sample has about 78,000 clones, with approximately 84% found just once. The clonotype was recovered from an adult with an advanced solid tumor such as melanoma, head and neck, liver or kidney cancer. The rearrangement uses TRBV21-1 and TRBJ2-1; no DNA check was done on the table's D call, TRBD2. TRBV21-1 is noted as a pseudogene. This sample comprised CD4+ or CD8+ T cells sorted from blood, obtained in a trial of the OX40 agonist ivuxolimab. CDR3 sequence: CASSNGAGGYNEQFF. DNA of the CDR3: TGTGCCAGCAGCAATGGAGCGGGGGGTTACAATGAGCAGTTCTTC.